This is a list of T cell receptor beta chains from one sample in a study of blood T cell repertoires in COVID-19. Generated by immunoSEQ multiplex PCR, the TCRdb table keeps only in-frame clones and is missing some. The data show fewer than 300,000 clones, 75% to 85% seen once. The specimen sequenced was peripheral blood. Receptors were obtained from a man aged 50 or older with active or convalescent COVID-19. Both conserved end residues are part of each CDR3. D genes are given only for firm matches. For some rows the clone size is stated as once, few or many, or as a class when expanded; others skip it.

V	length	D	J	size	CDR3	DNA
TRBV13	15	TRBD1	TRBJ1-5	once	CASSASGQGNQPQHF	TGTGCCAGCAGCGCCTCCGGACAGGGTAATCAGCCCCAGCATTTT
TRBV6-5	14	TRBD1	TRBJ1-5	.	CASGTDRGNQPQHF	TGTGCCAGCGGAACCGACAGGGGCAATCAGCCCCAGCATTTT
TRBV30	14	.	TRBJ2-2	.	CALGLGAGTGELFF	TGTGCCTTGGGCCTGGGCGCCGGCACCGGGGAGCTGTTTTTT
TRBV18	13	.	TRBJ2-7	.	CASSPGLLNEQYF	TGTGCCAGCTCACCAGGCTTGCTCAACGAGCAGTACTTC
TRBV28	14	TRBD1	TRBJ1-1	few	CASSLDRVSTEAFF	TGTGCCAGCAGTTTAGACAGGGTGTCCACTGAAGCTTTCTTT
TRBV28	11	.	TRBJ2-5	.	CATTGGRIQYF	TGTGCCACAACCGGCGGCAGAATTCAGTACTTC
TRBV6-2/TRBV6-3	19	TRBD1	TRBJ1-5	few	CASSYSSTGGVWSNQPQHF	TGTGCCAGCAGTTACTCGTCGACAGGGGGCGTTTGGAGCAATCAGCCCCAGCATTTT
TRBV11-2	13	.	TRBJ2-3	.	CASSFPSADTQYF	TGTGCCAGCAGTTTTCCTAGCGCGGATACGCAGTATTTT
TRBV28	20	TRBD1	TRBJ1-5	once	CASSLGFKGATVNSNQPQHF	TGTGCCAGCAGTTTGGGCTTCAAGGGGGCTACTGTAAATAGCAATCAGCCCCAGCATTTT
TRBV19	15	.	TRBJ1-2	.	CASSMGAWTLQGYTF	TGTGCCAGTAGTATGGGGGCCTGGACCCTTCAGGGCTACACCTTC
TRBV3-1/TRBV3-2	14	TRBD1	TRBJ1-2	.	CASSQRTGGYGYTF	TGTGCCAGCAGCCAAAGGACAGGGGGATATGGCTACACCTTC
TRBV5-1	15	TRBD2	TRBJ2-7	.	CASSFIAGGAHEQYF	TGCGCCAGCAGCTTCATAGCGGGAGGGGCCCACGAGCAGTACTTC
TRBV28	15	.	TRBJ2-1	.	CASSLLRGLYNEQFF	TGTGCCAGCAGTCTACTTAGGGGACTCTACAATGAGCAGTTCTTC
TRBV7-2	13	TRBD1	TRBJ1-1	few	CASSLTTGAKAFF	TGTGCCAGCAGCTTAACAACAGGGGCGAAAGCTTTCTTT
TRBV5-6	12	.	TRBJ1-2	.	CASSSVEYGYTF	TGTGCCAGCAGCTCCGTCGAGTATGGCTACACCTTC
TRBV6-5	14	.	TRBJ1-5	.	CASSTSRGGQPQHF	TGTGCCAGCAGTACCTCTCGAGGGGGACAGCCCCAGCATTTT
TRBV19	13	.	TRBJ2-7	.	CASSTGHIYEQYF	TGTGCCAGTAGTACGGGACATATCTACGAGCAGTACTTC
TRBV6-1	16	TRBD2	TRBJ2-7	.	CASSETGTSGRSEQYF	TGTGCCAGCAGTGAAACCGGGACTAGCGGGAGGAGCGAGCAGTACTTC
TRBV5-6	16	TRBD2	TRBJ2-7	.	CASSLRPAGEPREQYF	TGTGCCAGCAGCTTGCGGCCAGCGGGAGAACCACGCGAGCAGTACTTC
TRBV29-1	12	TRBD1	TRBJ1-2	.	CSVDWTGDGYTF	TGCAGCGTTGATTGGACAGGGGACGGCTACACCTTC
TRBV4-1	16	TRBD2	TRBJ2-5	.	CASSQPGLALQETQYF	TGCGCCAGCAGCCAACCGGGACTAGCTCTCCAAGAGACCCAGTACTTC
TRBV5-4	12	.	TRBJ2-5	.	CASSTGLETQYF	TGTGCCAGCAGCACGGGACTTGAGACCCAGTACTTC
TRBV9	14	.	TRBJ2-7	.	CASSVAPGNYEQYF	TGTGCCAGCAGCGTAGCCCCGGGGAACTACGAGCAGTACTTC
TRBV9	15	TRBD2	TRBJ2-1	.	CASSATSGSYNEQFF	TGTGCCAGCAGCGCCACTAGCGGATCCTACAATGAGCAGTTCTTC
TRBV3-1/TRBV3-2	15	.	TRBJ1-3	.	CASSQYGTNRNTIYF	TGTGCCAGCAGCCAATACGGGACTAACAGAAACACCATATATTTT
TRBV9	19	.	TRBJ2-3	.	CASSNNRDSLEISTDTQYF	TGTGCCAGCAGCAATAACCGGGACTCCTTAGAAATCAGCACAGATACGCAGTATTTT
TRBV24-1	14	TRBD1	TRBJ2-1	once	CATSSGGAYNEQFF	TGTGCCACCAGTTCAGGGGGCGCCTACAATGAGCAGTTCTTC
TRBV12-5	12	.	TRBJ2-5	once	CASAGAAETQYF	TGTGCTAGTGCTGGTGCGGCAGAGACCCAGTACTTC
TRBV27	16	TRBD1	TRBJ1-5	once	CASSPSTGERNQPQHF	TGTGCCAGCAGTCCATCGACAGGGGAGAGGAATCAGCCCCAGCATTTT
TRBV6-4	13	.	TRBJ1-5	.	CASPAGCNQPQHF	TGTGCCAGTCCCGCAGGGTGCAATCAGCCCCAGCATTTT
TRBV11-1	15	TRBD2	TRBJ2-7	.	CASVNSGGGSYEQYF	TGTGCCAGCGTGAATAGCGGGGGAGGCTCTTACGAGCAGTACTTC
TRBV11-2	12	TRBD2	TRBJ2-7	.	CASSGLVYEQYF	TGTGCCAGCAGTGGACTAGTCTACGAGCAGTACTTC
TRBV27	12	.	TRBJ2-7	.	CASRRGIYEQYF	TGTGCCAGCAGACGGGGAATCTACGAGCAGTACTTC
TRBV5-1	15	TRBD1	TRBJ1-1	.	CASRRGQEMNTEAFF	TGCGCCAGCAGACGAGGACAGGAGATGAACACTGAAGCTTTCTTT
TRBV7-9	17	.	TRBJ2-7	.	CASSYEGGKGLDYEQYF	TGTGCCAGCAGTTACGAGGGGGGGAAAGGATTGGACTACGAGCAGTACTTC
TRBV5-1	19	TRBD1	TRBJ1-4	once	CASSPGRHRGRVDYEKLFF	TGCGCCAGCAGCCCTGGGCGGCACAGGGGGCGAGTTGATTATGAAAAACTGTTTTTT
TRBV19	15	TRBD1	TRBJ1-2	.	CASSTRQGMSYGYTF	TGTGCCAGTAGTACCAGACAGGGTATGAGCTATGGCTACACCTTC
TRBV13	15	.	TRBJ2-2	.	CASSAGRDGIGELFF	TGTGCCAGCAGCGCCGGGCGGGATGGAATCGGGGAGCTGTTTTTT
TRBV2	11	.	TRBJ1-1	.	CASEGATEAFF	TGTGCCAGCGAGGGCGCCACTGAAGCTTTCTTT
TRBV6-5	13	.	TRBJ1-1	few	CASRRELYTEAFF	TGTGCCAGCAGAAGGGAGCTTTACACTGAAGCTTTCTTT
TRBV21-1	18	.	TRBJ2-4	.	CASSKAVRNRGWVDIQYF	TGTGCCAGCAGCAAAGCGGTCAGAAACAGGGGTTGGGTCGACATTCAGTACTTC
TRBV6-2/TRBV6-3	21	.	TRBJ2-2	.	CASSYRTKMGTFTLPTGELFF	TGTGCCAGCAGTTACCGCACAAAGATGGGGACATTTACTCTTCCCACCGGGGAGCTGTTTTTT
TRBV5-1	14	TRBD2	TRBJ2-7	.	CASSFGTSDYEQYF	TGCGCCAGCAGCTTCGGGACTAGCGACTACGAGCAGTACTTC
TRBV3-1/TRBV3-2	16	TRBD2	TRBJ2-2	.	CASSTPAEAGGGELFF	TGTGCCAGCAGCACCCCCGCGGAAGCGGGAGGAGGGGAGCTGTTTTTT
TRBV28	13	TRBD1	TRBJ1-2	.	CASSFTGVWGYTF	TGTGCCAGCAGTTTCACAGGGGTCTGGGGCTACACCTTC
TRBV5-6	16	TRBD1	TRBJ2-5	.	CASSARIGTGKETQYF	TGTGCCAGCAGTGCCCGGATAGGGACAGGGAAAGAGACCCAGTACTTC
TRBV4-2	17	TRBD1	TRBJ2-7	.	CASSQEVTGTGENEQYF	TGTGCCAGCAGCCAAGAAGTGACCGGGACAGGGGAAAACGAGCAGTACTTC
TRBV19	15	TRBD2	TRBJ2-1	.	CASSIASGGGNEQFF	TGTGCCAGTAGTATAGCGAGCGGGGGGGGCAATGAGCAGTTCTTC
TRBV7-3	16	TRBD2	TRBJ2-3	.	CASSLGAGGPTDTQYF	TGTGCCAGCAGCTTAGGCGCGGGAGGACCCACAGATACGCAGTATTTT
TRBV5-1	15	TRBD2	TRBJ2-7	.	CASSSRPSGSYEQYF	TGCGCCAGCAGCTCGCGTCCTAGCGGGAGTTACGAGCAGTACTTC
TRBV6-1	13	.	TRBJ1-1	.	CASSELLNTEAFF	TGTGCCAGCAGTGAACTCCTGAACACTGAAGCTTTCTTT
TRBV4-1	12	.	TRBJ2-1	.	CASSQVQGSQFF	TGCGCCAGCAGCCAAGTACAGGGATCCCAGTTCTTC
TRBV9	13	TRBD1	TRBJ2-7	once	CASSTHRGGEQYF	TGTGCCAGCAGCACCCACAGGGGTGGTGAGCAGTACTTC
TRBV29-1	12	TRBD1	TRBJ1-1	.	CSVGQGGTEAFF	TGCAGCGTGGGACAGGGCGGGACTGAAGCTTTCTTT
TRBV30	13	.	TRBJ1-2	.	CAWSGGPNYGYTF	TGTGCCTGGAGTGGGGGGCCTAACTATGGCTACACCTTC
TRBV7-9	13	TRBD1	TRBJ2-1	.	CASSWTGYNEQFF	TGTGCCAGCAGCTGGACAGGGTACAATGAGCAGTTCTTC
TRBV5-4	14	.	TRBJ2-3	few	CASSQGHPTDTQYF	TGTGCCAGCAGCCAAGGACACCCCACAGATACGCAGTATTTT
TRBV15	15	.	TRBJ2-7	once	CATSRQPGKGYEQYF	TGTGCCACCAGCAGACAACCGGGGAAAGGGTACGAGCAGTACTTC
TRBV6-2/TRBV6-3	13	.	TRBJ2-1	.	CASSYLLHNEQFF	TGTGCCAGCAGTTACTTACTTCACAATGAGCAGTTCTTC